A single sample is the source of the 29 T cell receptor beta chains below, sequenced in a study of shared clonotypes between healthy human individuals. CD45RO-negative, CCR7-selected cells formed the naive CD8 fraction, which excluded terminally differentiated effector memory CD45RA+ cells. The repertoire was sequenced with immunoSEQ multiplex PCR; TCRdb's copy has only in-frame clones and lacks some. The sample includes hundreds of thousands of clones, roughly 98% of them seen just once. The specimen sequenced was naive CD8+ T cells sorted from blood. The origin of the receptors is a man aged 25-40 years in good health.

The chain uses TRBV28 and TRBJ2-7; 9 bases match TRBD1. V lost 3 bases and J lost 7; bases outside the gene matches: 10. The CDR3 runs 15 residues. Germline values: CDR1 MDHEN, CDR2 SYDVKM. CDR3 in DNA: TGTGCCAGCAGTTTGGCTGGGGACAGGGTGGGTGAGCAGTACTTC. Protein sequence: CASSLAGDRVGEQYF.

Here the CDR3 reads CAWSVGKAGIWFF. CDR3 DNA sequence: TGTGCCTGGAGTGTAGGGAAGGCGGGAATCTGGTTCTTC. V and J are TRBV30 and TRBJ2-1; weak D call: TRBD2 (6 bases). CDR3 length: 13 amino acids. V lost 0 bases and J lost 15, with 18 bases in between. Germline CDR1 is GTSNPN and CDR2 is SVGIG (reference sequence).

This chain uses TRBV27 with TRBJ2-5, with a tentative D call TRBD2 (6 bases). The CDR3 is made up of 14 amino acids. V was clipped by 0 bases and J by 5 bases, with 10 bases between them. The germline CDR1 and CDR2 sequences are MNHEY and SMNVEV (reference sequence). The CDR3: CASSLSARGETQYF. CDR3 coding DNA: TGTGCCAGCAGTTTATCGGCCCGGGGGGAGACCCAGTACTTC.

CDR3 in DNA: TGTGCCTCAATGGAACGAGCGAAACTGTTTTTT. It is translated as CASMERAKLFF. The V gene is TRBV30, the J gene TRBJ1-4; no firm D call. The V and J ends lost 7 bases and 11 bases respectively, with 14 bases between them. Germline lookup yields CDR1 GTSNPN and CDR2 SVGIG (reference sequence). The CDR3 contains 11 residues.

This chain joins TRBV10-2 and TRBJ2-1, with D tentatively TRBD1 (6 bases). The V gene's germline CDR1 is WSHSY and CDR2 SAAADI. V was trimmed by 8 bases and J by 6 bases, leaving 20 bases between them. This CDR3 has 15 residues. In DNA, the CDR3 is TGCGCCAGCCGTCTACGGCAGGGGAGATCCAATGAGCAGTTCTTC. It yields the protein CASRLRQGRSNEQFF.

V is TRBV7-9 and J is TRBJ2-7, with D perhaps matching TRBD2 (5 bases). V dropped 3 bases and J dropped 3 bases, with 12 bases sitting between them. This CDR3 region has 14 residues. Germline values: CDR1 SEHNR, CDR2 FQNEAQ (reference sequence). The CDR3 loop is CASSFSSGIYEQYF. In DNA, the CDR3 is TGTGCCAGCAGCTTTTCATCGGGAATCTACGAGCAGTACTTC.

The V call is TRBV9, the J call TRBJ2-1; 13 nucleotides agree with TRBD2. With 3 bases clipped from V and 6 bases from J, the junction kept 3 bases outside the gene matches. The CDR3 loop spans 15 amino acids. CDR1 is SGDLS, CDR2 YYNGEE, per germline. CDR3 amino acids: CASSGGTSGINEQFF. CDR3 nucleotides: TGTGCCAGCAGCGGAGGGACTAGCGGGATCAATGAGCAGTTCTTC.

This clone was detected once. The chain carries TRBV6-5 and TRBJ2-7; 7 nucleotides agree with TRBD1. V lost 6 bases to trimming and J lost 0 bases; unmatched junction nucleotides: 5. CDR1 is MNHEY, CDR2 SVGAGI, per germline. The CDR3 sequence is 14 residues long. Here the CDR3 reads CASSYYRGSYEQYF. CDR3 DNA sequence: TGTGCCAGCAGCTATTACAGGGGCTCCTACGAGCAGTACTTC.

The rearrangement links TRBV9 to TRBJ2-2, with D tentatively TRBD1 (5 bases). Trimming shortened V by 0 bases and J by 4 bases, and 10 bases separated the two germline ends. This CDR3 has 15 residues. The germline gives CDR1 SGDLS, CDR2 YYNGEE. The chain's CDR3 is CASSVDGAVTGELFF. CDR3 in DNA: TGTGCCAGCAGCGTAGATGGGGCGGTCACCGGGGAGCTGTTTTTT.

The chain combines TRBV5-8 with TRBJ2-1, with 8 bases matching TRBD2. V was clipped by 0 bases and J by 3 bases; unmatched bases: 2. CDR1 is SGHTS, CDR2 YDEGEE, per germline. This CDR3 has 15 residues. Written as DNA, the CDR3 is TGTGCCAGCAGCTTGGGACTAGCGAACTACAATGAGCAGTTCTTC. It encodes CASSLGLANYNEQFF.

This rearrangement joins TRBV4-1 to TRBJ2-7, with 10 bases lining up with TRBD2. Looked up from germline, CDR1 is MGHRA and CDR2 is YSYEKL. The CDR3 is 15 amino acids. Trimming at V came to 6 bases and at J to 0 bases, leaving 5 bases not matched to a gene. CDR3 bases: TGCGCCAGCAGTCGTACTAGCGGGGCCTCCTACGAGCAGTACTTC. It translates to CASSRTSGASYEQYF.

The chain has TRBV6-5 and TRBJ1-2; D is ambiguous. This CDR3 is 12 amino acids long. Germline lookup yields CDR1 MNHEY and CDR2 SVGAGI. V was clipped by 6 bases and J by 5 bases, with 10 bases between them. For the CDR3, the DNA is TGTGCCAGCAGGTCCACAGTTTATGGCTACACCTTC. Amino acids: CASRSTVYGYTF.

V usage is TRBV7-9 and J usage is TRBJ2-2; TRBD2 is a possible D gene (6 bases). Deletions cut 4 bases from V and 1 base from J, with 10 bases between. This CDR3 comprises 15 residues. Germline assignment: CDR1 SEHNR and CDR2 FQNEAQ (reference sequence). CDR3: CASSSWEENTGELFF. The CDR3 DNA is TGTGCCAGCAGCTCCTGGGAGGAGAACACCGGGGAGCTGTTTTTT. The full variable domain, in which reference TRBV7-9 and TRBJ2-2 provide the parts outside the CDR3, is DTGVSQNPRHKITKRGQNVTFRCDPISEHNRLYWYRQTLGQGPEFLTYFQNEAQLEKSRLLSDRFSAERPKGSFSTLEIQRTEQGDSAMYLCASSSWEENTGELFFGEGSRLTVL.

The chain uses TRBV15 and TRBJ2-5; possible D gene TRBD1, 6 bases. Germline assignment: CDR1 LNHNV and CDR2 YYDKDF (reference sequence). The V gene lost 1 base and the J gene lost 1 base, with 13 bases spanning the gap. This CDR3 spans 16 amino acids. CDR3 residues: CATSRVGLGAQETQYF. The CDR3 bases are TGTGCCACCAGCAGAGTTGGTTTGGGGGCCCAAGAGACCCAGTACTTC.

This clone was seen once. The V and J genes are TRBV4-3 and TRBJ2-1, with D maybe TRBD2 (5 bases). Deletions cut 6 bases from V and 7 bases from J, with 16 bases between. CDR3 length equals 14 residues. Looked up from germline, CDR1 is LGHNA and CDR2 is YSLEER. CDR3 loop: CASSVGVGRNEQFF. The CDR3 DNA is TGCGCCAGCAGTGTGGGAGTCGGGCGGAATGAGCAGTTCTTC.

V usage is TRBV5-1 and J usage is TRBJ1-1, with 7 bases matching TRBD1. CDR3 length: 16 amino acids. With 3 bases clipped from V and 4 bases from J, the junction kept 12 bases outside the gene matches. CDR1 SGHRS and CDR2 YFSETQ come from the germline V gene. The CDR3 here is CASSSIRQGSSTEAFF. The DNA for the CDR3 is TGCGCCAGCAGCTCCATACGACAGGGTTCCAGCACTGAAGCTTTCTTT.

CDR3 coding DNA: TGCAGCGTTGCGGGACTAGCGGGGACATCCTACAATGAGCAGTTCTTC. This sequence encodes CSVAGLAGTSYNEQFF. This chain uses TRBV29-1 with TRBJ2-1, with TRBD2 matching over 13 bases. The V gene's germline CDR1 is SQVTM and CDR2 ANQGSEA. J gave up 1 base and V 4 bases, and 4 bases lay outside the gene matches. CDR3 length equals 16 residues.

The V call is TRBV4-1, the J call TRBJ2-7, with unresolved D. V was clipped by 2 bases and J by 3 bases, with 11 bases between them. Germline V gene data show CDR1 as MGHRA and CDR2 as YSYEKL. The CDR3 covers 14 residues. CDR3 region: CASSQTYGIYEQYF. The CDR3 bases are TGCGCCAGCAGCCAAACCTACGGAATCTACGAGCAGTACTTC.

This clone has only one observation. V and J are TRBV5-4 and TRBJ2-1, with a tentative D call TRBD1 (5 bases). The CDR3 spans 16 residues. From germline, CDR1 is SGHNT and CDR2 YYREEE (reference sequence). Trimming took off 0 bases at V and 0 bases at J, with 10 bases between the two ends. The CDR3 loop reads CASSLVPRGSYNEQFF. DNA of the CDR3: TGTGCCAGCAGCTTGGTTCCTAGGGGCTCCTACAATGAGCAGTTCTTC.

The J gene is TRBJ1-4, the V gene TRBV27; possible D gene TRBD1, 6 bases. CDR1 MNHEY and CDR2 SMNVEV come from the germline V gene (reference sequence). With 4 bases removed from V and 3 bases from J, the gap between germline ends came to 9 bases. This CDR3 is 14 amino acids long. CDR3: CASSWGQANEKLFF. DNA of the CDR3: TGTGCCAGCAGTTGGGGGCAGGCTAATGAAAAACTGTTTTTT.

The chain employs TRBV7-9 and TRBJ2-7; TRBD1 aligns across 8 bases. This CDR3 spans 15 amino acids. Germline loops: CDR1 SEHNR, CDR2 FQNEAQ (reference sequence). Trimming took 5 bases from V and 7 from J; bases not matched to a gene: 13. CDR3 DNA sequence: TGTGCCAGCAGCCCCGAGCAGGGGGCCAGGGAAGAGCAGTACTTC. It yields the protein CASSPEQGAREEQYF. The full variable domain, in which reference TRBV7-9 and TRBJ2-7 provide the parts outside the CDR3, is DTGVSQNPRHKITKRGQNVTFRCDPISEHNRLYWYRQTLGQGPEFLTYFQNEAQLEKSRLLSDRFSAERPKGSFSTLEIQRTEQGDSAMYLCASSPEQGAREEQYFGPGTRLTVT.

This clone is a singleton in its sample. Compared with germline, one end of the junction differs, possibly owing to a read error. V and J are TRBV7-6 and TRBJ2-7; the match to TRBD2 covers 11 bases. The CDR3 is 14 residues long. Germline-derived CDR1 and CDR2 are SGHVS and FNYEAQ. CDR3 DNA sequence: TGTGCCAGCAGCCTAGCGGGAGGCCCGGAGGAGCAGTACTTC. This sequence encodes CASSLAGGPEEQYF.

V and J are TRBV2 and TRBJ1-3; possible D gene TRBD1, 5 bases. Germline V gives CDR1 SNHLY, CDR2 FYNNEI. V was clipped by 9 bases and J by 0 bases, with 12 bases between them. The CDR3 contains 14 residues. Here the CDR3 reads CARGGSFSGNTIYF. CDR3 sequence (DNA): TGTGCCAGGGGGGGAAGCTTCTCTGGAAACACCATATATTTT.

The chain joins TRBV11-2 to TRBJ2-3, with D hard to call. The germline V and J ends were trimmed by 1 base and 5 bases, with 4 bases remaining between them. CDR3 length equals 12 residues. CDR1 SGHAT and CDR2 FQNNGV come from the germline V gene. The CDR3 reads CASSLAGDTQYF. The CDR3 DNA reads TGTGCCAGCAGCTTAGCCGGAGATACGCAGTATTTT.

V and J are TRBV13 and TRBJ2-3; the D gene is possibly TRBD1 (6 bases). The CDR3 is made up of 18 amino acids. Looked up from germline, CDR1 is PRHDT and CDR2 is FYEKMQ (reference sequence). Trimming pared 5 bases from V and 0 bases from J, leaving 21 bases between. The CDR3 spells CASSPGVRRRVSTDTQYF. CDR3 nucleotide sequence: TGTGCCAGCAGCCCAGGGGTGCGCAGACGAGTTAGCACAGATACGCAGTATTTT. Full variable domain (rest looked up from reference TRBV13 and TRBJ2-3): AAGVIQSPRHLIKEKRETATLKCYPIPRHDTVYWYQQGPGQDPQFLISFYEKMQSDKGSIPDRFSAQQFSDYHSELNMSSLELGDSALYFCASSPGVRRRVSTDTQYFGPGTRLTVL.

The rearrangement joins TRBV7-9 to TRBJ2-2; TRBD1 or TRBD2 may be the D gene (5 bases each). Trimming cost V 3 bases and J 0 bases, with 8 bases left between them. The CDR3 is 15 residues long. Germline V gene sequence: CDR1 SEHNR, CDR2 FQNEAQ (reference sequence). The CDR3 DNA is TGTGCCAGCAGCTTTGGGACCTCGAACACCGGGGAGCTGTTTTTT. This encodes CASSFGTSNTGELFF. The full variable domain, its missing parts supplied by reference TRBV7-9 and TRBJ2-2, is DTGVSQNPRHKITKRGQNVTFRCDPISEHNRLYWYRQTLGQGPEFLTYFQNEAQLEKSRLLSDRFSAERPKGSFSTLEIQRTEQGDSAMYLCASSFGTSNTGELFFGEGSRLTVL.

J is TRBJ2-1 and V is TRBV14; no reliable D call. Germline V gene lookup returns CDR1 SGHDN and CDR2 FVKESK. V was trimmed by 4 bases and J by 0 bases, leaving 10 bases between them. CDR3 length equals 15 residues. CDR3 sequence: CASSPRSSSYNEQFF. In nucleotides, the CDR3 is TGTGCCAGCAGCCCCCGGTCCAGCTCCTACAATGAGCAGTTCTTC.

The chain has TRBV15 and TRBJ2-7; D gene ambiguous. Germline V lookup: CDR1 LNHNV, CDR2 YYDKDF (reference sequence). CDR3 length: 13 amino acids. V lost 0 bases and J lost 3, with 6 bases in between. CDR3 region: CATSRDFGYEQYF. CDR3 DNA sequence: TGTGCCACCAGCAGAGACTTCGGCTACGAGCAGTACTTC.

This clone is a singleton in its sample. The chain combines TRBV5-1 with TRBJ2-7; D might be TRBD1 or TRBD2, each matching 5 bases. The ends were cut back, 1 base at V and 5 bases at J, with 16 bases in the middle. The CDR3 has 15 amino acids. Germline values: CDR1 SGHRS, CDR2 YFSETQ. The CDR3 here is CASSLNPAGAHEQYF. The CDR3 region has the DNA TGCGCCAGCAGCTTGAACCCTGCCGGGGCTCACGAGCAGTACTTC.